Below, 18 T cell receptor beta chains from the same sample are listed, as sequenced in a study of neurological immune-mediated disorders. TCRdb ran MiXCR on the 5' RACE reads and lists one entry per CDR3 protein. Of about 120,000 distinct CDR3 sequences in the sample, roughly 3.1% are singletons; the top ten hold 1.3%. Sequenced: PBMCs. All receptors derive from a woman aged 25 to 39 with multiple sclerosis.

This clonotype was observed at least ten times. The chain links TRBV12-3 or TRBV12-4 to TRBJ2-2, with 10 bases identical to TRBD1. Trimming cost V 0 bases and J 4 bases; bases outside gene matches: 2. This CDR3 is built from 16 residues. The CDR3 sequence: CASSLAGQGSTGELFF. Here the CDR3 DNA reads TGTGCCAGCAGTTTAGCGGGACAGGGGAGCACCGGGGAGCTGTTTTTT.

This clonotype occurred many times. The chain joins TRBV12-3 or TRBV12-4 to TRBJ2-3; D might be TRBD1 (6 bases). CDR3 size: 15 residues. The germline V and J ends were trimmed by 6 bases and 4 bases, with 17 bases remaining between them. CDR3 in DNA: TGTGCCAGCAGCGACCAGGGGTCCGGAGCAGATACGCAGTATTTT. This encodes CASSDQGSGADTQYF.

This clonotype came up many times. The chain recombines TRBV7-6 with TRBJ2-7; weak D call: TRBD1 (5 bases). Germline V CDR1 and CDR2: SGHVS, FNYEAQ. There are 12 residues in the CDR3. The ends were cut back, 5 bases at V and 5 bases at J, with 10 bases in the middle. The CDR3 sequence is CASSPWGDEQYF. The CDR3 DNA is TGTGCCAGCAGCCCTTGGGGCGACGAGCAGTACTTC.

This clonotype occurred many times. The genes are TRBV6-5 and TRBJ2-1; D gene ambiguous. V lost 2 bases and J 7 bases, leaving 18 bases between the germline ends. This CDR3 is 16 amino acids long. Germline CDR1 is MNHEY and CDR2 is SVGAGI. The CDR3 loop is CASSYAGRIKVNEQFF. CDR3 in DNA: TGTGCCAGCAGTTACGCCGGACGGATCAAGGTTAATGAGCAGTTCTTC.

This clonotype was picked up many times. The chain links TRBV5-1 to TRBJ2-1; a possible D gene is TRBD1 (5 bases). The CDR3 spans 15 residues. The V end lost 4 bases, the J end lost 1 base, and 12 bases lay between the germline ends. CDR1 and CDR2 from the germline V gene are SGHRS and YFSETQ. The chain's CDR3 is CASSVQGGSYNEQFF. DNA for the CDR3: TGCGCCAGCAGCGTCCAGGGTGGTTCCTACAATGAGCAGTTCTTC. The variable domain in full, completed from reference TRBV5-1 and TRBJ2-1, reads KAGVTQTPRYLIKTRGQQVTLSCSPISGHRSVSWYQQTPGQGLQFLFEYFSETQRNKGNFPGRFSGRQFSNSRSEMNVSTLELGDSALYLCASSVQGGSYNEQFFGPGTRLTVL.

The table lists this clonotype with many counts. The chain combines TRBV4-3 with TRBJ1-5; perhaps TRBD1 as D (5 bases). Trimming stripped 1 base from V and 11 bases from J, with 21 bases between. CDR3 length equals 16 residues. CDR1 and CDR2 (germline): LGHNA, YSLEER. This chain's CDR3 is CASSQGLGAPSRAQHF. The DNA of the CDR3 is TGCGCCAGCAGCCAAGGGCTTGGGGCCCCTTCCAGGGCCCAGCATTTT.

The sample holds many counts of this clonotype. The rearrangement joins TRBV10-1 to TRBJ2-5; perhaps TRBD2 as D (5 bases). CDR1 is WNHNN, CDR2 SYGVQD, per germline (reference sequence). The V gene lost 1 base and the J gene lost 2 bases, with 8 bases spanning the gap. The CDR3 sequence is 14 residues long. The CDR3 DNA is TGCGCCAGCAGTGAGTTCCGAGGGCAAGAGACCCAGTACTTC. This encodes CASSEFRGQETQYF.

This clonotype turned up a few times. The rearrangement joins TRBV7-6 to TRBJ2-1, with D tentatively TRBD2 (5 bases). The CDR3 length is 13 residues. Trimming removed 5 bases at V and 8 bases at J, with 13 bases between. Germline-derived CDR1 and CDR2 are SGHVS and FNYEAQ. The CDR3 region has the DNA TGTGCCAGCAGCCCCCCGGGGAGCGATGAGCAGTTCTTC. Its protein is CASSPPGSDEQFF.

This clonotype was seen repeatedly, ten times or more. The junction departs from the called germline gene at one end, perhaps through a read error. The V gene is TRBV10-3, the J gene TRBJ1-1, with 7 bases that match TRBD1. The germline CDR1 and CDR2 sequences are ENHRY and SYGVKD. This CDR3 is 22 amino acids long. The chain's CDR3 is CAIREPETSSQGGAQNRPGTYF. Here the CDR3 DNA reads TGTGCCATCAGGGAACCCGAAACGTCCAGCCAGGGGGGAGCGCAAAACCGGCCCGGGACCTACTTT.

The chain links TRBV20-1 to TRBJ1-5; 7 positions match TRBD1. The CDR3 length is 15 residues. Germline CDR1 is DFQATT and CDR2 is SNEGSKA (reference sequence). V gave up 5 bases and J gave up 4 bases; unmatched junction bases: 11. CDR3 nucleotide sequence: TGCAGTGCTTGGCCCAGGGGGGGGTATAATCAGCCCCAGCATTTT. This translates into CSAWPRGGYNQPQHF.

This clonotype was counted ten times or more. The J gene is TRBJ1-3, the V gene TRBV20-1; the match to TRBD1 covers 7 bases. Germline CDR1 is DFQATT and CDR2 is SNEGSKA (reference sequence). The V gene end was trimmed by 0 bases and the J gene end by 4 bases; junction bases not matched to a gene: 12. The CDR3 covers 17 residues. The CDR3 DNA is TGCAGTGCTAGAGATAGTCCGGGACAGTCGTTGGGAAACACCATATATTTT. Translated: CSARDSPGQSLGNTIYF.

Many counts were recorded for this clonotype. The chain joins TRBV15 to TRBJ2-1, with 12 bases lining up with TRBD2. V lost 0 bases, J lost 7 bases, and 10 bases stayed unmatched. This CDR3 is 18 amino acids long. CDR1 is LNHNV, CDR2 YYDKDF, per germline (reference sequence). The CDR3 sequence: CATSREAPTSGSRNEQFF. The CDR3 DNA is TGTGCCACCAGCAGAGAGGCACCGACTAGCGGGAGTCGAAATGAGCAGTTCTTC.

This clonotype was seen ten or more times. The chain couples TRBV29-1 to TRBJ1-1, with 7 bases that match TRBD1. J gave up 5 bases and V 6 bases, and 3 bases lay outside the gene matches. The germline V gene has CDR1 SQVTM and CDR2 ANQGSEA. This CDR3 spans 11 amino acids. CDR3 amino acids: CSVPQGTEAFF. The CDR3 region has the DNA TGCAGCGTACCACAGGGGACTGAAGCTTTCTTT. Together with reference TRBV29-1 and TRBJ1-1, the CDR3 gives the full variable domain: SAVISQKPSRDICQRGTSLTIQCQVDSQVTMMFWYRQQPGQSLTLIATANQGSEATYESGFVIDKFPISRPNLTFSTLTVSNMSPEDSSIYLCSVPQGTEAFFGQGTRLTVV.

Many counts were recorded for this clonotype. The chain has TRBV5-5 and TRBJ1-3; a possible D gene is TRBD1 (5 bases). The length of the CDR3 is 17 residues. CDR1 is SGHKS, CDR2 YYEKEE, per germline (reference sequence). V was clipped by 4 bases and J by 4 bases, with 21 bases between them. The CDR3 region is CASSQQPQGKGGNTIYF. CDR3 DNA: TGTGCCAGCAGCCAACAGCCGCAGGGCAAAGGCGGAAACACCATATATTTT. Full variable domain (missing parts from reference TRBV5-5 and TRBJ1-3): DAGVTQSPTHLIKTRGQQVTLRCSPISGHKSVSWYQQVLGQGPQFIFQYYEKEERGRGNFPDRFSARQFPNYSSELNVNALLLGDSALYLCASSQQPQGKGGNTIYFGEGSWLTVV.

In its sample, this clonotype was seen many times. The rearrangement joins TRBV12-3 or TRBV12-4 to TRBJ2-1; 13 bases agree with TRBD2. The J segment lost 10 bases and the V segment lost 5 bases, leaving 11 bases of the junction unmatched. The CDR3 length is 16 residues. The CDR3 DNA sequence: TGTGCCAGCAGTCCACACGGACTAGCGGGAGATGGCGAGCAGTTCTTC. It codes for CASSPHGLAGDGEQFF.

This chain joins TRBV5-1 and TRBJ1-2; TRBD1 is a possible D gene (5 bases). The germline V gene has CDR1 SGHRS and CDR2 YFSETQ. V dropped 6 bases and J dropped 5 bases, with 17 bases sitting between them. This CDR3 is built from 14 residues. The CDR3 coding sequence is TGCGCCAGCAACCAGACCCCGGGGGATTATGGCTACACCTTC. This sequence encodes CASNQTPGDYGYTF.

This clonotype was detected ten times or more. The chain carries TRBV12-3 or TRBV12-4 and TRBJ1-2; D unresolved. V lost 3 bases and J 0 bases, leaving 8 bases between the germline ends. The CDR3 sequence is 14 residues long. The CDR3 sequence: CASSLAVPNYGYTF. CDR3 DNA: TGTGCCAGCAGTTTGGCAGTCCCTAACTATGGCTACACCTTC.

This clonotype showed up many times. The V gene is TRBV5-1, the J gene TRBJ1-2; D remains unclear. The CDR3 runs to 14 residues. V was shortened by 6 bases and J by 0 bases, with 12 bases between the two germline ends. Germline V CDR1 and CDR2: SGHRS, YFSETQ. This chain's CDR3 is CASKAHGANYGYTF. CDR3 coding DNA: TGCGCCAGCAAAGCTCACGGAGCTAACTATGGCTACACCTTC.